This record looks at one T cell receptor beta chain sequence and its context. Antigen: not known. The sample is drawn from a study of T cell responses to AZD1222 COVID-19 vaccine. Study-wide background: It was second doses at about 4 or about 12 weeks that were pooled. Findings and limits, study-wide: The reported proportion of spike-specific TCRs targeting unmutated variant regions was nearly half. Clonal diversity was possibly underestimated, and the donors were mostly white British, with more females.

Profiling relied on immunoSEQ multiplex PCR, and the TCRdb table lists in-frame clones only, not all of them. The table lists some 100,000 clones, 88% of them singletons, with about 1.7% in the top ten. The CDR3 spans 13 residues. Trimming cost V 6 bases and J 2 bases, with 9 bases left between them. The V gene's germline CDR1 is MNHNY and CDR2 SVGAGI (reference sequence). The V and J genes are TRBV6-6 and TRBJ2-3; no reliable D call. This clonotype originated in an adult in good health. The sample in question was peripheral blood, obtained on day 0 of AZD1222 vaccination. For the CDR3, the DNA is TGTGCCAGCAGCGACTCCAACACAGATACGCAGTATTTT. This sequence encodes CASSDSNTDTQYF.